This T cell receptor beta chain was sequenced in a study of blood T cells in healthy people across ages. Study background: When template switching was applied, about one barcoded beta molecule was captured per two T cells.

This clonotype turned up a few times. Its specificity is unknown. General study points: Long-lived and aged donors differed, with more naive CD4+ cells and higher diversity in the long-lived.

Then a second PCR, running roughly 7 to 11 cycles, was carried out with a sample-barcoded 5' primer and a J-beta primer mix. Every single cDNA molecule received a tag from a template-switch adaptor with 12 random nucleotides. TCRdb reprocessed the 5' RACE reads via MiXCR and lists one record per CDR3 protein. This table holds over 950,000 distinct CDR3 sequences, about two fifths found once. This CDR3 comprises 15 residues. Per the germline V gene, CDR1 is SQVTM and CDR2 is ANQGSEA. V shed 2 bases, J shed 7 bases, and the junction held 8 bases outside the gene matches. Total RNA was extracted at no less than 5.5 micrograms per sample.

Specimen: blood. The receptor was isolated from a young man in good health. This chain connects TRBV29-1 to TRBJ2-1, with 10 positions matching TRBD2. Here the CDR3 reads CSVEFPLAGVNEQFF. As DNA, the CDR3 is TGCAGCGTTGAATTCCCCCTAGCGGGGGTGAATGAGCAGTTCTTC.